This TCR beta chain comes out of a study of blood T cell repertoires in COVID-19. Germline V gene lookup returns CDR1 SEHNR and CDR2 FQNEAQ (reference sequence). The CDR3 covers 19 residues. V lost 5 bases, J lost 1 base, and 18 bases stayed unmatched. This table comes from immunoSEQ multiplex PCR, and its TCRdb copy is limited to in-frame clones, with some not included. The data hold fewer than 150,000 clones, with approximately 86% observed a single time. This receptor was identified in a woman aged 45-59 years who had recovered from COVID-19. The source material was peripheral blood. The chain links TRBV7-9 to TRBJ1-1; 8 bases are shared with TRBD1. The CDR3 DNA reads TGTGCCAGCAGCCCCTCTCCCCGGGACAGGCGTACTTCGAACACTGAAGCTTTCTTT. Translated, it gives CASSPSPRDRRTSNTEAFF.